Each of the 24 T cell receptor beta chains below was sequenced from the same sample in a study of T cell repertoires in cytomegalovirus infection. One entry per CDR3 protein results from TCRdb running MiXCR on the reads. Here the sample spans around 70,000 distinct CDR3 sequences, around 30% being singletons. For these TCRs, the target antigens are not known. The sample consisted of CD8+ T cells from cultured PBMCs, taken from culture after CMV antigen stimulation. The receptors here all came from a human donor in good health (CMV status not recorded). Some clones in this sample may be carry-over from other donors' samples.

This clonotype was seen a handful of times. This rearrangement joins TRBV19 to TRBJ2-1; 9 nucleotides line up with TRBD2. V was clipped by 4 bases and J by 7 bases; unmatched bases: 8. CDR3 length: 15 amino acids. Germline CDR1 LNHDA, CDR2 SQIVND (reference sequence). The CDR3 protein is CASSTYSGGLNEQFF. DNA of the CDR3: TGTGCCAGTAGTACTTATAGCGGGGGCTTAAATGAGCAGTTCTTC. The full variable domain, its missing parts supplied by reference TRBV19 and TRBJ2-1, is DGGITQSPKYLFRKEGQNVTLSCEQNLNHDAMYWYRQDPGQGLRLIYYSQIVNDFQKGDIAEGYSVSREKKESFPLTVTSAQKNPTAFYLCASSTYSGGLNEQFFGPGTRLTVL.

CDR3 residues: CASSGPSSYEQYF. CDR3 in DNA: TGTGCCAGCAGTGGGCCAAGCTCCTACGAGCAGTACTTC. The chain uses TRBV25-1 and TRBJ2-7; D remains unclear. The CDR3 spans 13 residues. From germline, CDR1 is MGHDK and CDR2 SYGVNS. The V end lost 4 bases, the J end lost 0 bases, and 7 bases lay between the germline ends.

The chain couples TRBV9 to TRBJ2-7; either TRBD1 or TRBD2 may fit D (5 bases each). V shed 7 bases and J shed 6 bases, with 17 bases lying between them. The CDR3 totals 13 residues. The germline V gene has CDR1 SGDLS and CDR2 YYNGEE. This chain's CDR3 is CASGGWGPREQYF. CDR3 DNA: TGTGCCAGCGGGGGTTGGGGTCCGCGCGAGCAGTACTTC. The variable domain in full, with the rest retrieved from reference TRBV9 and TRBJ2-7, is DSGVTQTPKHLITATGQRVTLRCSPRSGDLSVYWYQQSLDQGLQFLIQYYNGEERAKGNILERFSAQQFPDLHSELNLSSLELGDSALYFCASGGWGPREQYFGPGTRLTVT.

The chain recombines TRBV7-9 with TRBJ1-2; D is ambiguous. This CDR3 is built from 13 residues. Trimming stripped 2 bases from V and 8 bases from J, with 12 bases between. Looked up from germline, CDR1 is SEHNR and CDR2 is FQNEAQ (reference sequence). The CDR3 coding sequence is TGTGCCAGCAGCTTATTGGAGAAGGTGGGCTACACCTTC. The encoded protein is CASSLLEKVGYTF.

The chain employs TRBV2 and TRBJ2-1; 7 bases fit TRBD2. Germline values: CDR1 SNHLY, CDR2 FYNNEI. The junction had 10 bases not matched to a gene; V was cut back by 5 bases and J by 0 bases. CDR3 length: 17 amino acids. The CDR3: CASSWTREGGSYNEQFF. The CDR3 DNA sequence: TGTGCCAGCAGTTGGACTAGGGAGGGAGGCTCCTACAATGAGCAGTTCTTC.

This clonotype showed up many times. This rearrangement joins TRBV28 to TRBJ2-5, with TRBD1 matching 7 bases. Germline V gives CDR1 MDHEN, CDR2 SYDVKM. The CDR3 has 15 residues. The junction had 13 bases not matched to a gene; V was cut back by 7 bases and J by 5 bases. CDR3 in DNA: TGTGCCAGCACGACAGGGTCGTATTCCTCGGAGACCCAGTACTTC. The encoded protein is CASTTGSYSSETQYF.

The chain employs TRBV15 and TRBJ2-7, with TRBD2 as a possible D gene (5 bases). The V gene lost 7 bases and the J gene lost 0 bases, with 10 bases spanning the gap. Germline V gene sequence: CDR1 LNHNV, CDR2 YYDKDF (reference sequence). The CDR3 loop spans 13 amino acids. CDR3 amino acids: CATTSGSSYEQYF. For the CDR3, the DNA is TGTGCCACCACGAGCGGCAGCTCCTACGAGCAGTACTTC. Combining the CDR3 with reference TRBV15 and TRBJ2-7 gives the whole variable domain DAMVIQNPRYQVTQFGKPVTLSCSQTLNHNVMYWYQQKSSQAPKLLFHYYDKDFNNEADTPDNFQSRRPNTSFCFLDIRSPGLGDTAMYLCATTSGSSYEQYFGPGTRLTVT.

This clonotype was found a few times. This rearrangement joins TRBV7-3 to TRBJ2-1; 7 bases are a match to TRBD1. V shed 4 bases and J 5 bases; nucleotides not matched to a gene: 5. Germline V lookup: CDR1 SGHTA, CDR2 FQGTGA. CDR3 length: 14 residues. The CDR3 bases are TGTGCCAGCAGCTCGGGACAGTCAGACAATGAGCAGTTCTTC. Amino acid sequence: CASSSGQSDNEQFF.

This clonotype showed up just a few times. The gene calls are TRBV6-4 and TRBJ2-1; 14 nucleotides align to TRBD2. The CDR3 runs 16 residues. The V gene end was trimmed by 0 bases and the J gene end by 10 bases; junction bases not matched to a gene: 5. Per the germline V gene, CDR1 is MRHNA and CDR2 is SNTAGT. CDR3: CASSDSGTSGSQEQFF. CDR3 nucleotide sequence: TGTGCCAGCAGTGACTCCGGGACTAGCGGGAGTCAAGAGCAGTTCTTC.

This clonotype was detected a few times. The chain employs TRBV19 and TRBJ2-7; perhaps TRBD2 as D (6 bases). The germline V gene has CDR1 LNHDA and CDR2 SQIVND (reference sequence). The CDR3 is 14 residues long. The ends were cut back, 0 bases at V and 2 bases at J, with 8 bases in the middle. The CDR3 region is CASSIEEGPYEQYF. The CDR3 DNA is TGTGCCAGTAGTATAGAGGAGGGCCCCTACGAGCAGTACTTC.

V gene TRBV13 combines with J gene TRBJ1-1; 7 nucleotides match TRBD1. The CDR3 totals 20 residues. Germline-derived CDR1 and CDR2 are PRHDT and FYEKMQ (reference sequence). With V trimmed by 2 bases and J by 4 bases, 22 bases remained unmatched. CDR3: CASSLKRPGGGTRGGTEAFF. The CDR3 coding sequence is TGTGCCAGCAGCTTAAAAAGACCAGGGGGGGGCACCAGGGGGGGCACTGAAGCTTTCTTT.

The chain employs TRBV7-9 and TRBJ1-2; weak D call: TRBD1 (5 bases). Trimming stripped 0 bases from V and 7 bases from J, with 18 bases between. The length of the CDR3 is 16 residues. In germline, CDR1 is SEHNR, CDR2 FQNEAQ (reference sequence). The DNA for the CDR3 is TGTGCCAGCAGCTTAGCTCCCCGGCAGGGATCGGGTGGCTACACCTTC. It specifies CASSLAPRQGSGGYTF.

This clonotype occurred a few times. CDR3 loop: CASTPGNGKQYF. CDR3 nucleotides: TGTGCCAGCACACCAGGGAATGGGAAGCAGTACTTC. The chain uses TRBV25-1 and TRBJ2-7; tentatively, D is TRBD1 (5 bases). Trimming shortened V by 7 bases and J by 8 bases, and 15 bases separated the two germline ends. The CDR3 extends over 12 amino acids. Germline CDR1 and CDR2: MGHDK and SYGVNS.

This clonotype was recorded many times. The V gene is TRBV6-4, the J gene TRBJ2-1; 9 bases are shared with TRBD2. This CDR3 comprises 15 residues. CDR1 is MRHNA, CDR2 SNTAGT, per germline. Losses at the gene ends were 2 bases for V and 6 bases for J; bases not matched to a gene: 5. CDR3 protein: CASSDGLAGPNEQFF. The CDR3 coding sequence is TGTGCCAGCAGTGACGGGCTAGCGGGACCCAATGAGCAGTTCTTC.

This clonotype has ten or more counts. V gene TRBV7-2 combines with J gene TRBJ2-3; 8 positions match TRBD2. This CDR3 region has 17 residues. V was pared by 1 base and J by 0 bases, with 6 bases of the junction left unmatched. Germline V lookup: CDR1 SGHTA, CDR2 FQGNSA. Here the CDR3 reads CASSLEVPSGSTDTQYF. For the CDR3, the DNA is TGTGCCAGCAGCTTAGAAGTTCCTAGCGGGAGCACAGATACGCAGTATTTT.

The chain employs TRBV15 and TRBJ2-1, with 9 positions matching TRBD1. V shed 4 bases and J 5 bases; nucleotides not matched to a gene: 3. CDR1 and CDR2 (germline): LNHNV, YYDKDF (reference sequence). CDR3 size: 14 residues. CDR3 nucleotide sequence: TGTGCCACCAGCAACCGGGACAGGGACAATGAGCAGTTCTTC. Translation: CATSNRDRDNEQFF.

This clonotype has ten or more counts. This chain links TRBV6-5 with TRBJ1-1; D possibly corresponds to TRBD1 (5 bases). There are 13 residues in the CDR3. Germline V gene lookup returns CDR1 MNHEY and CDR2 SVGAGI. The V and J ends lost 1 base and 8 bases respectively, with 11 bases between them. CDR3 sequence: CASSYLGEVEAFF. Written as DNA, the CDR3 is TGTGCCAGCAGTTACTTGGGGGAGGTAGAAGCTTTCTTT.

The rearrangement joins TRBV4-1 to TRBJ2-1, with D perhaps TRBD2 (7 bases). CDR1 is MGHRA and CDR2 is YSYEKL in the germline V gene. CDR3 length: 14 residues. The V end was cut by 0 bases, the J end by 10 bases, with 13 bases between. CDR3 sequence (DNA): TGCGCCAGCAGCCAAGAAGGGAGGGGGGACGAGCAGTTCTTC. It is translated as CASSQEGRGDEQFF.

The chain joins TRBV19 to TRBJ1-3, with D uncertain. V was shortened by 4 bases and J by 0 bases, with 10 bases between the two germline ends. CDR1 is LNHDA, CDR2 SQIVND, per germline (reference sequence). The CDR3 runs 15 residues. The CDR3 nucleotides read TGTGCCAGTAGTAGTTTGGGGAGCTCTGGAAACACCATATATTTT. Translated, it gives CASSSLGSSGNTIYF.

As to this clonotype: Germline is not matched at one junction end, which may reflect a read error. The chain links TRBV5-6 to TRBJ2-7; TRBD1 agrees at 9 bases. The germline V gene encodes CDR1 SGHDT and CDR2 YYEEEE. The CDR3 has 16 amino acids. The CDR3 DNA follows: TGTACCAGCAGCAGGTCTTCACCGGGACAGGGAAACGAGCAGTACTTC. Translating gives CTSSRSSPGQGNEQYF.

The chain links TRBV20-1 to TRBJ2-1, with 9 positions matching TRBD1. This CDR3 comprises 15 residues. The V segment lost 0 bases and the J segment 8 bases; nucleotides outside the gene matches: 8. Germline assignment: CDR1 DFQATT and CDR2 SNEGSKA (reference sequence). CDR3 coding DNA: TGCAGTGCTAGAGATCCCGAGACAGGGGGTCATGAGCAGTTCTTC. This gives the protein CSARDPETGGHEQFF.

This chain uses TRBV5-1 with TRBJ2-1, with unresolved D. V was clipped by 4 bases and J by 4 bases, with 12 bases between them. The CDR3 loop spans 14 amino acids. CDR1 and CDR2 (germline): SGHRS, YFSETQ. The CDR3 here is CASSRTGPYNEQFF. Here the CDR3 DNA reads TGCGCCAGCAGCAGAACGGGCCCGTACAATGAGCAGTTCTTC.

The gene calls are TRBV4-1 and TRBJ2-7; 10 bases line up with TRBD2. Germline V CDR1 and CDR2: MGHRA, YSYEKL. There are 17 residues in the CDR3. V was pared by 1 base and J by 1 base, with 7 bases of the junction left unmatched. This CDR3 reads CASSQGLAGAQSYEQYF. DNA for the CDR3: TGCGCCAGCAGCCAAGGTCTAGCGGGAGCCCAATCCTACGAGCAGTACTTC.

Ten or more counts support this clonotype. In DNA form, the CDR3 reads TGTGCCAGCAAATCCCCGGAGAATGAGCAGTTCTTC. Translation gives CASKSPENEQFF. The rearrangement uses TRBV7-9 and TRBJ2-1; no definite D call. The CDR3 runs 12 residues. V dropped 7 bases and J dropped 7 bases, with 11 bases sitting between them. Germline CDR1 is SEHNR and CDR2 is FQNEAQ (reference sequence). The full variable domain, completed using reference TRBV7-9 and TRBJ2-1, is DTGVSQNPRHKITKRGQNVTFRCDPISEHNRLYWYRQTLGQGPEFLTYFQNEAQLEKSRLLSDRFSAERPKGSFSTLEIQRTEQGDSAMYLCASKSPENEQFFGPGTRLTVL.